The sequence of this TCR beta chain was determined in a study of identical twins. Whole-study findings and limits: When twins shared out-of-frame alpha sequences, those sequences had excess low generation probability. Cross-sectional statistical analysis was relied on for the conclusions, without the same donors being followed. Clonotypes of the beta chain that were abundant in cord blood carried fewer insertions (memory repertoires showed none).

This CDR3 is built from 17 residues. Germline CDR1 SEHNR, CDR2 FQNEAQ (reference sequence). Trimming stripped 2 bases from V and 1 base from J, with 14 bases between. This clonotype has a count of ten or more. The antigen remains unidentified. TCRdb re-called the 5' RACE reads with MiXCR, one entry per CDR3 protein. Of 200,000 to 250,000 distinct CDR3 sequences in the sample, around 8.1% were seen once. This sample also belongs to another study, concerning yellow fever vaccine responses in identical twins.

Sequences were obtained from memory (CD45RO+) T cells sorted from blood. This sequence originates from a woman younger than 35 in good health. The rearrangement links TRBV7-9 to TRBJ1-4; D call uncertain. The CDR3 reads CASSLSWQRRTNEKLFF. CDR3 nucleotides: TGTGCCAGCAGCTTAAGTTGGCAACGGAGAACTAATGAAAAACTGTTTTTT. The variable domain in full, with the rest retrieved from reference TRBV7-9 and TRBJ1-4, is DTGVSQNPRHKITKRGQNVTFRCDPISEHNRLYWYRQTLGQGPEFLTYFQNEAQLEKSRLLSDRFSAERPKGSFSTLEIQRTEQGDSAMYLCASSLSWQRRTNEKLFFGSGTQLSVL.